These 21 T cell receptor beta chains were all obtained from the same sample, sequenced in a study of shared clonotypes between healthy human individuals. The repertoire was sequenced with immunoSEQ multiplex PCR; TCRdb's copy has only in-frame clones and lacks some. The data contain more than 2,000,000 clones, 90% to 95% of them singletons. Sequenced sample: naive CD4+ T cells sorted from blood. Described subset: CD45RA+ positively selected. These receptors all stem from a man aged 18 to 30 in good health.

In its sample, this clone was seen once. This chain connects TRBV7-5 to TRBJ1-5; TRBD1, as called in the table, went unchecked against the DNA. TRBV7-5 is described as a pseudogene. CDR3 length equals 13 residues. This chain's CDR3 is CARSEGDNQPQHF. CDR3 nucleotide sequence: TGTGCCAGAAGTGAGGGGGACAATCAGCCCCAGCATTTT.

The V gene is TRBV11-2, the J gene TRBJ2-6, with D unclear. This CDR3 contains 17 residues. The germline CDR1 and CDR2 sequences are SGHAT and FQNNGV. Trimming left V 6 bases short and J 0 bases short, with 15 bases between. CDR3: CASSPQSLSSGANVLTF. CDR3 DNA: TGTGCCAGCAGTCCACAAAGCCTGAGCTCTGGGGCCAACGTCCTGACTTTC.

This sequence joins TRBV6-1 and TRBJ2-7; D is uncertain. This CDR3 contains 15 residues. Germline V gene sequence: CDR1 MNHNS, CDR2 SASEGT. V dropped 1 base and J dropped 4 bases, with 14 bases sitting between them. This CDR3 reads CASSEVAGVLYEQYF. CDR3 DNA: TGTGCCAGCAGTGAAGTAGCAGGAGTTCTATACGAGCAGTACTTC.

CDR3: CASGPGMQVGPGNTIYF. CDR3 coding DNA: TGTGCTAGTGGTCCCGGAATGCAGGTTGGGCCTGGAAACACCATATATTTT. The V gene is TRBV12-5, the J gene TRBJ1-3; D is unclear. The length of the CDR3 is 17 residues. Germline assignment: CDR1 LGHNT and CDR2 FRNRAP. V was clipped by 5 bases and J by 2 bases, with 19 bases between them.

The chain carries TRBV5-1 and TRBJ1-1; D is possibly TRBD1 (6 bases). This CDR3 contains 11 residues. CDR1 SGHRS and CDR2 YFSETQ come from the germline V gene. Trimming removed 6 bases from V and 10 bases from J, with 13 bases in between. CDR3: CASTTDRTAFF. The CDR3 nucleotides read TGCGCCAGCACAACCGACAGGACAGCTTTCTTT.

The CDR3 here is CASSLAIAGVISEQYF. CDR3 DNA sequence: TGTGCCAGCAGCTTAGCGATCGCGGGAGTCATCTCCGAGCAGTACTTC. V and J are TRBV7-2 and TRBJ2-7; 7 nucleotides line up with TRBD2. Germline CDR1 is SGHTA and CDR2 is FQGNSA. The trim removed 0 bases at V and 6 bases at J, leaving 11 bases unmatched. CDR3 size: 16 residues.

CDR3 nucleotide sequence: TGTGCCACCTGGGACATTCGGCGGGGGGAGCAGTACTTC. It encodes CATWDIRRGEQYF. The rearrangement uses TRBV6-6 and TRBJ2-7; TRBD2 is a possible D gene (7 bases). This CDR3 spans 13 amino acids. Germline V lookup: CDR1 MNHNY, CDR2 SVGAGI (reference sequence). V dropped 10 bases and J dropped 7 bases, with 20 bases sitting between them.

The chain recombines TRBV6-5 with TRBJ2-1; weak D call: TRBD1 (5 bases). Per germline, CDR1 MNHEY and CDR2 SVGAGI. Trimming shortened V by 0 bases and J by 8 bases, and 17 bases separated the two germline ends. The CDR3 has 16 amino acids. The CDR3 sequence is CASSYSQIPGHDEQFF. As DNA, the CDR3 is TGTGCCAGCAGTTACTCTCAAATACCCGGACACGATGAGCAGTTCTTC.

The chain has TRBV2 and TRBJ2-7, with a tentative D call TRBD1 (6 bases). The CDR3 runs 14 residues. V was shortened by 5 bases and J by 6 bases, with 17 bases between the two germline ends. CDR1 and CDR2 (germline): SNHLY, FYNNEI. CDR3 residues: CASSRRQTGIEQYF. CDR3 nucleotides: TGTGCCAGCAGTCGAAGGCAGACAGGTATCGAGCAGTACTTC.

The chain uses TRBV2 and TRBJ2-2, with TRBD2 identical over 10 bases. Unmatched junction bases numbered 5, after V lost 2 bases and J lost 5 bases. The CDR3 has 16 amino acids. The germline V gene has CDR1 SNHLY and CDR2 FYNNEI. The CDR3 DNA reads as TGTGCCAGCAGTGAATTCCTAGCGGGGGATACCGGGGAGCTGTTTTTT. This encodes CASSEFLAGDTGELFF.

The V call is TRBV19, the J call TRBJ1-5, with no clear D. The germline V gene encodes CDR1 LNHDA and CDR2 SQIVND (reference sequence). The V and J ends lost 5 bases and 4 bases respectively, with 18 bases between them. This CDR3 is 16 amino acids long. The CDR3: CASSSFSREVNQPQHF. The CDR3 DNA is TGTGCCAGTAGTTCGTTCTCGCGTGAAGTTAATCAGCCCCAGCATTTT.

The genes are TRBV27 and TRBJ2-1, with D perhaps TRBD2 (6 bases). V lost 8 bases and J lost 7, with 12 bases in between. Germline V CDR1 and CDR2: MNHEY, SMNVEV (reference sequence). The CDR3 sequence is 12 residues long. The CDR3 sequence is CASSGRLNEQFF. The CDR3, as DNA: TGTGCCAGCTCCGGGAGACTAAATGAGCAGTTCTTC.

This sequence joins TRBV27 and TRBJ2-5, with D tentatively TRBD2 (6 bases). Trimming shortened V by 3 bases and J by 1 base, and 12 bases separated the two germline ends. The CDR3 sequence is 15 residues long. Germline-derived CDR1 and CDR2 are MNHEY and SMNVEV (reference sequence). CDR3 nucleotides: TGTGCCAGCAGTTTCGGTGGGACTTTCCAAGAGACCCAGTACTTC. Translated: CASSFGGTFQETQYF.

The genes are TRBV6-1 and TRBJ1-1; perhaps TRBD1 as D (6 bases). Trimming removed 2 bases from V and 1 base from J, with 11 bases in between. The CDR3 loop spans 15 amino acids. Germline assignment: CDR1 MNHNS and CDR2 SASEGT. The CDR3 DNA is TGTGCCAGCAGTGAATACGGACAGACGAACACTGAAGCTTTCTTT. Its protein is CASSEYGQTNTEAFF.

Only a few counts were recorded for this clone. CDR3 sequence: CASSPFSLGQGGGYTF. In DNA form, the CDR3 reads TGTGCCAGCTCACCATTTAGCCTCGGACAGGGCGGCGGCTACACCTTC. The V and J genes are TRBV18 and TRBJ1-2; TRBD1 matches 8 bases. Germline CDR1 KGHSH, CDR2 LQKENI. J was trimmed by 8 bases and V by 2 bases; bases with no gene match: 13. The CDR3 totals 16 residues.

This chain links TRBV11-2 with TRBJ2-7; 11 bases align to TRBD2. V shed 6 bases, J shed 7 bases, and the junction held 14 bases outside the gene matches. The germline gives CDR1 SGHAT, CDR2 FQNNGV. The CDR3 contains 16 residues. CDR3 coding DNA: TGTGCCAGCAGTGCGGTAGCGGGAGGGCCTCTAGGTGAGCAGTACTTC. Protein sequence: CASSAVAGGPLGEQYF. Filled out from reference TRBV11-2 and TRBJ2-7, the complete variable domain reads EAGVAQSPRYKIIEKRQSVAFWCNPISGHATLYWYQQILGQGPKLLIQFQNNGVVDDSQLPKDRFSAERLKGVDSTLKIQPAKLEDSAVYLCASSAVAGGPLGEQYFGPGTRLTVT.

As for this clone: A junction boundary mismatches the germline segment, possibly from a read error. Other nucleotide sequences from this sample produce the same CDR3. This chain links TRBV4-1 with TRBJ2-5; 10 positions agree with TRBD2. CDR3 size: 17 residues. Germline CDR1 reads MGHRA; CDR2 reads YSYEKL. CDR3 DNA sequence: TGCGCCAGCAGCCAAGTAAGGGTAGCGGGAGGCCGGGAGACTCAGTACTTC. It specifies CASSQVRVAGGRETQYF.

With regard to this clone: Other DNA sequences within the sample encode an identical CDR3. V gene TRBV12-5 combines with J gene TRBJ2-5; 7 nucleotides agree with TRBD1. The CDR3 contains 15 residues. Germline V gives CDR1 LGHNT, CDR2 FRNRAP. Unmatched junction bases numbered 4, after V lost 1 base and J lost 2 bases. CDR3 coding DNA: TGTGCTAGTGGTTTGGGGACAGGAAAACAAGAGACCCAGTACTTC. It specifies CASGLGTGKQETQYF.

The J gene is TRBJ2-5, the V gene TRBV5-1; 9 nucleotides line up with TRBD1. CDR1 and CDR2 (germline): SGHRS, YFSETQ. Trimming at V came to 7 bases and at J to 4 bases, leaving 5 bases not matched to a gene. This CDR3 has 13 residues. The CDR3 DNA reads as TGCGCCAGCGGGGACAGGGCTGGAGAGACCCAGTACTTC. Amino acids: CASGDRAGETQYF.

This clone was recorded once. The chain combines TRBV6-1 with TRBJ1-4, with unresolved D. Trimming cost V 4 bases and J 0 bases, with 9 bases left between them. The CDR3 totals 15 residues. The germline CDR1 and CDR2 sequences are MNHNS and SASEGT. CDR3 amino acids: CASSALSPTNEKLFF. The CDR3 DNA reads as TGTGCCAGCAGTGCTCTGAGTCCAACTAATGAAAAACTGTTTTTT.

The J gene is TRBJ2-2, the V gene TRBV5-1; possibly TRBD1 for D (6 bases). In germline, CDR1 is SGHRS, CDR2 YFSETQ. Trimming pared 0 bases from V and 1 base from J, leaving 10 bases between. The CDR3 runs 16 residues. CDR3 DNA: TGCGCCAGCAGCTTGGCGGGACACCTGAACACCGGGGAGCTGTTTTTT. Its translation: CASSLAGHLNTGELFF.